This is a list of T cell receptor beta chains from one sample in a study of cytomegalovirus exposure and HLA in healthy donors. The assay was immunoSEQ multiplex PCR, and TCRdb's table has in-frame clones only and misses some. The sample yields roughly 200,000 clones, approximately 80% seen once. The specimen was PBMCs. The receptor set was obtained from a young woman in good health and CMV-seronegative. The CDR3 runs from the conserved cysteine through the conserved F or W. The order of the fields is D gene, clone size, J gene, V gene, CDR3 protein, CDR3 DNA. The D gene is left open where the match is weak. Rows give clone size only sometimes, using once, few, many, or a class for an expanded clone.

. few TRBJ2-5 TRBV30 CAWSVYAGTQYF TGTGCCTGGAGTGTTTATGCAGGGACCCAGTACTTC
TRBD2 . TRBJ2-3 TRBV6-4 CASSATSGGTDTQYF TGTGCCAGCAGTGCGACTAGCGGGGGTACAGATACGCAGTATTTT
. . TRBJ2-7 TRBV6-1 CASTDSFLGEQYF TGTGCCAGCACGGACTCCTTTCTCGGCGAGCAGTACTTC
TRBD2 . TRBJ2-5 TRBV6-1 CASKSSGQETQYF TGTGCCAGCAAATCTAGCGGGCAAGAGACCCAGTACTTC
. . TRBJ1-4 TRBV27 CASRPRWSFNEKLFF TGTGCCAGCAGACCCCGTTGGAGCTTTAATGAAAAACTGTTTTTT
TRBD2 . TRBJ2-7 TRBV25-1 CASSRTSGDYEQYF TGTGCCAGCAGTCGGACTAGCGGGGACTACGAGCAGTACTTC
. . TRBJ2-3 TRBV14 CASSIFGGPNTQYF TGTGCCAGCAGCATTTTCGGGGGGCCGAATACGCAGTATTTT
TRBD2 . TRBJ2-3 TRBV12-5 CASGPSGLASPGGNTQYF TGTGCTAGTGGACCGTCGGGACTAGCATCTCCGGGGGGGAATACGCAGTATTTT
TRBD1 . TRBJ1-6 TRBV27 CASSRGQAPSPLHF TGTGCCAGCAGCAGAGGACAGGCCCCTTCGCCCCTCCACTTT
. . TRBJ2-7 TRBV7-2 CASSLWGSTEQYF TGTGCCAGCAGCTTATGGGGCAGCACCGAGCAGTACTTC
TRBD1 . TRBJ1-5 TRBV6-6 CASSSTGGNQPQHF TGTGCCAGCAGTTCGACAGGGGGTAATCAGCCCCAGCATTTT
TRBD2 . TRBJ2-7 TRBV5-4 CASSPGGRGFSYEQYF TGTGCCAGCAGCCCGGGAGGTCGCGGTTTCTCCTACGAGCAGTACTTC
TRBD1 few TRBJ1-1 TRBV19 CASRVGTGTTEAFF TGTGCCAGTAGGGTCGGGACAGGGACCACTGAAGCTTTCTTT
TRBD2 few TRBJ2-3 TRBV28 CASSQLAGDADTQYF TGTGCCAGCAGCCAGCTAGCGGGAGATGCAGATACGCAGTATTTT
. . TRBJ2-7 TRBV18 CASSPPMGSEQYF TGTGCCAGCTCACCCCCAATGGGGAGCGAGCAGTACTTC
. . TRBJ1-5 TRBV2 CASSEAPRFGQPQHF TGTGCCAGCAGTGAAGCGCCCAGGTTTGGGCAGCCCCAGCATTTT
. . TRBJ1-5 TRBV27 CASSLTVNQPQHF TGTGCCAGCAGTTTAACTGTCAATCAGCCCCAGCATTTT
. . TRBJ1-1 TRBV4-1 CASSQLLRAEAFF TGCGCCAGCAGCCAATTACTGAGGGCTGAAGCTTTCTTT
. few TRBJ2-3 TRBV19 CASSITGFRTDTQYF TGTGCCAGTAGTATCACAGGATTTAGAACAGATACGCAGTATTTT
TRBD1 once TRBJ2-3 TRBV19 CASSVDRGLTDTQYF TGTGCCAGTAGTGTGGACAGGGGTCTCACAGATACGCAGTATTTT
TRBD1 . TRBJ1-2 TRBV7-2 CASSLGGTGVSYGYTF TGTGCCAGCAGCTTAGGGGGAACAGGGGTTTCCTATGGCTACACCTTC
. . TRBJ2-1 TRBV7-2 CASSLDAYNEQFF TGTGCCAGCAGCTTAGATGCGTACAATGAGCAGTTCTTC
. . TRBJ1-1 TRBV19 CASHSTEAFF TGTGCCAGTCACAGCACTGAAGCTTTCTTT
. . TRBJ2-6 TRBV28 CASSPGWVGANVLTF TGTGCCAGCAGTCCCGGGTGGGTTGGGGCCAACGTCCTGACTTTC
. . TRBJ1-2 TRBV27 CASSLRGYGYTF TGTGCCAGCAGTTTAAGGGGCTATGGCTACACCTTC
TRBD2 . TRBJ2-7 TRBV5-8 CASSSGWSGRGESEQYF TGTGCCAGCAGCTCCGGGTGGAGCGGGAGGGGGGAGAGCGAGCAGTACTTC
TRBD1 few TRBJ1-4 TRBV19 CASSIWAGGRNEKLFF TGTGCCAGTAGTATTTGGGCAGGGGGCCGTAATGAAAAACTGTTTTTT
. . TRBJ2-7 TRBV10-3 CAISDTGSSSSYEQYF TGTGCCATCAGCGATACCGGGTCCAGCAGCTCCTACGAGCAGTACTTC
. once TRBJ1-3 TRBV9 CASSVLGARNTIYF TGTGCCAGCAGCGTATTGGGGGCCCGAAACACCATATATTTT
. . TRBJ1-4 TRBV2 CASSFFPTATNEKLFF TGTGCCAGCAGTTTCTTCCCGACAGCAACTAATGAAAAACTGTTTTTT
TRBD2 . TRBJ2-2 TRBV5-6 CASSFLAGGPGELFF TGTGCCAGCAGCTTCCTAGCGGGAGGCCCCGGGGAGCTGTTTTTT
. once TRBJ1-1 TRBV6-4 CASSDSEGTRAFF TGTGCCAGCAGTGACTCGGAAGGGACAAGAGCTTTCTTT
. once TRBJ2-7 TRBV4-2 CASSQDLGAGSYEQYF TGTGCCAGCAGCCAAGATCTTGGGGCAGGGTCCTACGAGCAGTACTTC
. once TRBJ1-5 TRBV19 CASTRGRWQGSDQPQHF TGTGCCAGTACTCGGGGAAGGTGGCAGGGGTCTGATCAGCCCCAGCATTTT
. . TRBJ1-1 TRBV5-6 CASSFTRTEAFF TGTGCCAGCAGCTTTACCCGGACTGAAGCTTTCTTT
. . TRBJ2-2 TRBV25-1 CASSPRRAGVGGELFF TGTGCCAGCAGCCCCCGACGGGCAGGGGTCGGTGGGGAGCTGTTTTTT
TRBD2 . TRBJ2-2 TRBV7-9 CASSRSGNANTGELFF TGTGCCAGCAGCCGGAGCGGGAACGCGAACACCGGGGAGCTGTTTTTT
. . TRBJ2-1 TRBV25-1 CASNSQLSSKYNEQFF TGTGCCAGCAATTCTCAACTCTCAAGCAAGTACAATGAGCAGTTCTTC
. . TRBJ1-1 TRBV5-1 CASSLVTGREAFF TGCGCCAGCAGCTTGGTTACAGGGCGAGAAGCTTTCTTT
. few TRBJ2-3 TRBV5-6 CASSYIHRARTDTQYF TGTGCCAGCAGCTACATACACAGGGCCCGCACAGATACGCAGTATTTT
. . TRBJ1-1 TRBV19 CASSILQHTEAFF TGTGCCAGTAGTATATTACAGCACACTGAAGCTTTCTTT
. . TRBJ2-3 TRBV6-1 CASSELPDTDTQYF TGTGCCAGCAGTGAACTCCCAGACACAGATACGCAGTATTTT
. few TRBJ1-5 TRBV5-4 CASSNKNSNQPQHF TGTGCCAGCAGCAACAAGAATAGCAATCAGCCCCAGCATTTT
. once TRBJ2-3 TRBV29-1 CSVGEATQYF TGCAGCGTGGGGGAGGCCACGCAGTATTTT
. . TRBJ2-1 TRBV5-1 CASSRGLQPDNEQFF TGCGCCAGCAGCCGGGGACTCCAACCCGACAATGAGCAGTTCTTC
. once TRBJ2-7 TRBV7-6 CASSAMLGGKYEQYF TGTGCCAGCAGCGCCATGCTTGGAGGAAAGTACGAGCAGTACTTC
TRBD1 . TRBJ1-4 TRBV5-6 CASSLARQGKEKLFF TGTGCCAGCAGCTTGGCTCGACAGGGGAAAGAAAAACTGTTTTTT
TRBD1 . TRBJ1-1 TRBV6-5 CASSPGQGRTEAFF TGTGCCAGCAGTCCGGGACAGGGGAGGACTGAAGCTTTCTTT
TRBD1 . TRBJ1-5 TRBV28 CASSSGQGGAQPQHF TGTGCCAGCAGTTCGGGACAGGGGGGGGCTCAGCCCCAGCATTTT
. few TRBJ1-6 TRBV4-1 CASSASRGDNSPLHF TGCGCCAGCAGCGCGAGCAGGGGCGATAATTCACCCCTCCACTTT
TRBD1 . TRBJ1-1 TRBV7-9 CASSLETGGNTEAFF TGTGCCAGCAGCTTGGAGACAGGGGGGAACACTGAAGCTTTCTTT
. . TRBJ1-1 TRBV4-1 CASSQGGSLGGTEAFF TGCGCCAGCAGCCAAGGCGGGAGCCTGGGAGGCACTGAAGCTTTCTTT
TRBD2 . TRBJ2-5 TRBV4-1 CASSQFLGGETQYF TGCGCCAGCAGCCAATTCCTCGGGGGGGAGACCCAGTACTTC
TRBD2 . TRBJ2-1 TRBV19 CASSITSGGSYNEQFF TGTGCCAGTAGTATTACTAGCGGGGGCTCCTACAATGAGCAGTTCTTC
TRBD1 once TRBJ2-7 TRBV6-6 CASSKGQGRTYEQYF TGTGCCAGCAGCAAAGGACAGGGACGAACCTACGAGCAGTACTTC